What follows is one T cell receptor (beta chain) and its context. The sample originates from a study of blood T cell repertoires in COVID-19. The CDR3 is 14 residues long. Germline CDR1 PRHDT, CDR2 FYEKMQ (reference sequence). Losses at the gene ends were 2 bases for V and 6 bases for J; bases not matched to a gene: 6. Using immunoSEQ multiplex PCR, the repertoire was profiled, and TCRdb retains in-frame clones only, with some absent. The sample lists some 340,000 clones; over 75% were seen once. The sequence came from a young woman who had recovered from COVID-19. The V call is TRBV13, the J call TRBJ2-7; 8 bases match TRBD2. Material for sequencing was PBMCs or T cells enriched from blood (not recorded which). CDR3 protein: CASSLNPGRAEQYF. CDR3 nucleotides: TGTGCCAGCAGCTTAAACCCCGGGAGGGCCGAGCAGTACTTC.